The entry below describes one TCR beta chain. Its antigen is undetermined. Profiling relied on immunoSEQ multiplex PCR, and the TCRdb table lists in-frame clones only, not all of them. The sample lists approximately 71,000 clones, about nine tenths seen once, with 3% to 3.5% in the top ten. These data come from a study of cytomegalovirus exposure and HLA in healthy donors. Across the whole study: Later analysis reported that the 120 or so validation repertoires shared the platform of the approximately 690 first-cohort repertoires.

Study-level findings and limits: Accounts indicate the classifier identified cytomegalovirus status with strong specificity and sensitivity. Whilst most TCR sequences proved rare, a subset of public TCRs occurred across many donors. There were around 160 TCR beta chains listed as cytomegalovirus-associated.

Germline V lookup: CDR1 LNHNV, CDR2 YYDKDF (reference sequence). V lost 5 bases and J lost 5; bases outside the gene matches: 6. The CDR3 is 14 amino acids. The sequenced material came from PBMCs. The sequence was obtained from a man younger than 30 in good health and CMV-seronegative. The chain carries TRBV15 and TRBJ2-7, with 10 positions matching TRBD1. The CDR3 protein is CATSGGQGRNEQYF. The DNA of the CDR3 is TGTGCCACCAGCGGGGGACAGGGGAGGAACGAGCAGTACTTC.